This T cell receptor (beta chain) appears in the sequencing data of a study of cytomegalovirus exposure and HLA in healthy donors. Study-level background: A prior analysis found 117 million unique TCR beta sequences from approximately 190 million T cells.

On this clone itself: Its antigen is unidentified.

Researchers ran the PCR with 60 Vbeta and 13 Jbeta primers. Per the study methods: Per a later analysis, the number of unique TCR beta chains was 75 million to 90 million, of which 9 million to 14 million were shared. Generated by immunoSEQ multiplex PCR, the TCRdb table keeps only in-frame clones and is missing some. Clone size and V and J calls were adopted from that table, with D and trimming inferred from the DNA. The sample yields under 100,000 clones, around 70% seen once. Donors were ostensibly healthy at sampling, although undocumented immune exposures were probable. Study-wide results and limits: Later work associated roughly 17,000 TCR beta sequences with HLA alleles at 0.05 false discovery rate.

The length of the CDR3 is 14 residues. After removal of 5 bases from V and 3 bases from J, the junction contained 4 bases not matched to a gene. The germline V gene encodes CDR1 SGHAT and CDR2 FQNNGV. Sequencing used PBMCs. This TCR was recovered from a woman between 45 and 65 years old in good health and CMV-seropositive. The chain employs TRBV11-2 and TRBJ2-7; 10 positions match TRBD2. The CDR3 loop reads CASSTGLADYEQYF. The CDR3 bases are TGTGCCAGCAGCACCGGACTAGCGGACTACGAGCAGTACTTC.